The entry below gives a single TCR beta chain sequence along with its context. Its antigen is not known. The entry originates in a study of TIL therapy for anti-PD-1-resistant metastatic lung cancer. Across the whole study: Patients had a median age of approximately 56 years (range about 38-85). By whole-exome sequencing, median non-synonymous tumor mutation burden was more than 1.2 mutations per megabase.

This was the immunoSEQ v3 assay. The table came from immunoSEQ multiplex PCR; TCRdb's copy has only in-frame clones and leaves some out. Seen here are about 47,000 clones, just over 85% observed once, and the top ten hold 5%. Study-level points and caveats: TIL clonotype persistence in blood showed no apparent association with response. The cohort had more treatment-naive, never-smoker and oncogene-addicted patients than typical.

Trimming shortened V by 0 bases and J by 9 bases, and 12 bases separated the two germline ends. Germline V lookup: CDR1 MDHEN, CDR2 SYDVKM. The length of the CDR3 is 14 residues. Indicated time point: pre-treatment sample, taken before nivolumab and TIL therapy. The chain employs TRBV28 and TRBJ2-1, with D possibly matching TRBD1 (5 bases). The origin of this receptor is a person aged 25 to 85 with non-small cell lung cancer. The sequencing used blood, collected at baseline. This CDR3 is CASSLWPQRGEQFF. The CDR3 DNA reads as TGTGCCAGCAGTTTATGGCCTCAAAGGGGTGAGCAGTTCTTC.